This T cell receptor (beta chain) was documented in a study of cytomegalovirus exposure and HLA in healthy donors. Study results and limitations: Solely CMV serostatus was available to characterize immune exposure. A later analysis reportedly identified an Asian-associated ancestry cluster as carrying fewer N-insertions than the roughly 600-donor mean. Evidence from a later analysis indicated that most CMV-associated TCR beta chains looked HLA-restricted.

The PCR used 60 Vbeta and 13 Jbeta primers. As handled by the study authors: In a later analysis, the count reached about 75 million unique TCR beta chains, with about 12 million shared. Here immunoSEQ multiplex PCR was the method, and the copy in TCRdb shows in-frame clones only, minus some. From that table come the V and J calls and clone size; the DNA was used to work out D and trimming. The repertoire has under 200,000 clones, 60% to 80% of them found once; the top ten carry around 2.5%. A note on this clone: Its target is unknown.

CDR1 and CDR2 from the germline V gene are KGHSH and LQKENI. The length of the CDR3 is 14 residues. Unmatched junction bases numbered 3, after V lost 3 bases and J lost 5 bases. The chain joins TRBV18 to TRBJ2-3, with 9 positions matching TRBD2. The clonotype comes from a woman in her forties in good health and CMV-seropositive. Material for sequencing was PBMCs. The CDR3 DNA is TGTGCCAGCTCACCTGGACTAGCGAGAGATACGCAGTATTTT. Residues: CASSPGLARDTQYF.